This T cell receptor (beta chain) appears in the sequencing data of a study of cytomegalovirus exposure and HLA in healthy donors. Study-wide context: There were approximately 85 million unique TCRs (from HLA-typed donors) in an early data release. Study results and caveats: A later analysis revealed that TCR association rates differed between HLA loci, peaking at DRB1 and bottoming out at HLA-C. Equally common other TCR beta chains were less clonally expanded than HLA-associated ones, a later analysis found. Because they were indistinguishable, some V segments, including TRBV6-2 and TRBV6-3, were excluded.

Primers: 60 Vbeta forward and 13 Jbeta reverse. This table comes from immunoSEQ multiplex PCR, and its TCRdb copy is limited to in-frame clones, with some not included. The repertoire includes roughly 110,000 clones, 67% of them detected once, and about 7.7% sits in the top ten. V lost 5 bases, J lost 6 bases, and 14 bases lay in between. The CDR3 has 14 residues. Germline loops: CDR1 SGDLS, CDR2 YYNGEE. Regarding this clone: Antigen: not known.

Sequenced input: PBMCs. This TCR came from a man aged 18 to 29 in good health and CMV-seropositive. The chain is built from TRBV9 and TRBJ2-2; perhaps TRBD2 as D (5 bases). CDR3 protein: CASRAGELAGELFF. DNA of the CDR3: TGTGCCAGCAGGGCCGGGGAGTTGGCCGGGGAGCTGTTTTTT.